Listed below are T cell receptor beta chains from one sample, sequenced in a study of vaccination effects on CD4 cells after COVID-19. TCRdb keeps only in-frame clones here, not all; method: immunoSEQ multiplex PCR. The sample carries about 40,000 clones, 60% to 80% recorded once. No cognate antigen is known for these TCRs. Source: CD4+ T cells from PBMCs cultured with HCoV-OC43 spike peptides, taken before COVID-19 vaccination. The receptors stem from a human donor who received a COVID-19 vaccine. Both conserved end residues are part of each CDR3. A D gene is named only where the DNA matches it firmly. Clone size is not always given. Where it is, it says once, few, many or a class for expanded clones.

j_call d_call v_call clone_size cdr3_aa cdr3_nt
TRBJ2-7 - TRBV10-1 - CASSATGRATYEQYF TGCGCCAGCAGTGCAACAGGGCGAGCTACCTACGAGCAGTACTTC
TRBJ2-5 - TRBV14 - CASSHSETQYF TGTGCCAGCAGCCATAGTGAGACCCAGTACTTC
TRBJ2-7 - TRBV6-1 - CASSDHLEQYF TGTGCCAGCAGTGACCATCTTGAGCAGTACTTC
TRBJ1-2 TRBD1 TRBV27 - CASSLLRDRSSGYTF TGTGCCAGCAGTTTATTGCGGGACAGAAGTAGTGGCTACACCTTC
TRBJ1-2 - TRBV2 medium-sized CASSSNRALGYTF TGTGCCAGCAGCTCCAACAGGGCACTGGGCTACACCTTC
TRBJ1-1 - TRBV5-1 - CASSLGGTGFANTEAFF TGCGCCAGCAGCTTGGGGGGAACAGGGTTTGCGAACACTGAAGCTTTCTTT
TRBJ2-7 - TRBV5-6 few CASSSAGFSRNEQYF TGTGCCAGCAGCTCCGCGGGTTTTTCAAGAAACGAGCAGTACTTC
TRBJ2-3 - TRBV5-4 - CASSLGGRLRQPTDTQYF TGTGCCAGCAGCTTGGGAGGCAGGCTAAGGCAACCCACAGATACGCAGTATTTT
TRBJ2-7 TRBD1 TRBV9 - CASSVWTGEGEQYF TGTGCCAGCAGCGTATGGACAGGGGAAGGGGAGCAGTACTTC
TRBJ2-7 - TRBV10-1 - CASSAGSYEQYF TGCGCCAGCTCTGCAGGCTCCTACGAGCAGTACTTC
TRBJ2-1 TRBD1 TRBV11-2 - CASSLGGTGAFSYNEQFF TGTGCCAGCAGCTTAGGGGGGACAGGGGCATTTTCCTACAATGAGCAGTTCTTC
TRBJ2-1 - TRBV18 few CASSPMLKISGNEQFF TGTGCCAGCTCACCAATGCTCAAAATTTCGGGTAATGAGCAGTTCTTC
TRBJ1-2 TRBD1 TRBV30 - CAWSLGQGNYGYTF TGTGCCTGGAGCCTGGGACAGGGAAACTATGGCTACACCTTC
TRBJ2-5 - TRBV6-1 - CASSDLLVTRRETQYF TGTGCCAGCAGTGACCTTCTAGTGACTCGCAGGGAGACCCAGTACTTC
TRBJ2-5 TRBD2 TRBV5-8 - CASSLGLAGTETQYF TGTGCCAGCAGCTTGGGACTAGCGGGGACGGAGACCCAGTACTTC
TRBJ2-7 - TRBV18 - CASSHSRGRYEQYF TGTGCCAGCTCACACTCCCGGGGCAGGTACGAGCAGTACTTC
TRBJ2-1 - TRBV7-9 - CASSPRGAGYNEQFF TGTGCCAGCAGCCCCCGCGGAGCGGGTTACAATGAGCAGTTCTTC
TRBJ1-5 - TRBV12-3/TRBV12-4 - CASSSGGVKPQHF TGTGCCAGCAGCTCCGGCGGGGTTAAGCCCCAGCATTTT
TRBJ1-5 - TRBV7-8 - CASSFGRGFHVDQPQHF TGTGCCAGCAGCTTCGGACGAGGGTTCCATGTCGATCAGCCCCAGCATTTT
TRBJ2-3 - TRBV27 few CASSPTGSVVAHNTQYF TGTGCCAGCAGCCCAACAGGTTCCGTGGTAGCCCACAATACGCAGTATTTT
TRBJ2-4 TRBD1 TRBV10-1 - CASAPGQGAKNIQYF TGCGCCAGCGCCCCGGGACAGGGAGCCAAAAACATTCAGTACTTC
TRBJ2-3 TRBD1 TRBV6-4 - CASKRGTGYTDTQYF TGTGCCTCAAAGCGAGGGACAGGGTACACAGATACGCAGTATTTT
TRBJ2-7 - TRBV6-5 - CASSWGGHVTYEQYF TGTGCCAGCAGTTGGGGGGGCCATGTTACCTACGAGCAGTACTTC
TRBJ2-1 TRBD2 TRBV29-1 few CSEIAGGLYNEQFF TGCAGCGAAATAGCGGGAGGGCTCTACAATGAGCAGTTCTTC
TRBJ1-4 - TRBV4-2 - CASSQGGLGEKLFF TGTGCCAGCAGCCAAGGAGGCTTAGGTGAAAAACTGTTTTTT
TRBJ2-4 TRBD1 TRBV5-4 - CASSQMGQKAKNIQYF TGTGCCAGCAGCCAAATGGGACAGAAAGCCAAAAACATTCAGTACTTC
TRBJ2-1 - TRBV24-1 - CATSDLGGLNEQFF TGTGCCACCAGTGATCTGGGGGGGCTCAATGAGCAGTTCTTC
TRBJ2-7 - TRBV6-1 - CASSESIGKLLRSYEQYF TGTGCCAGCAGTGAATCCATAGGGAAGTTGCTTCGCTCCTACGAGCAGTACTTC
TRBJ2-7 - TRBV3-1/TRBV3-2 - CASSQTSYSSYEQYF TGTGCCAGCAGCCAAACTAGCTATAGCTCCTACGAGCAGTACTTC
TRBJ2-3 - TRBV7-2 - CASSDTHSDTQYF TGTGCCAGCAGCGATACTCATAGCGACACGCAGTATTTT
TRBJ2-1 - TRBV20-1 - CSASRESYNEQFF TGCAGTGCTAGTAGGGAGTCCTACAATGAGCAGTTCTTC
TRBJ1-1 - TRBV19 few CASRRSSWGTEAFF TGTGCCAGTAGACGCTCCAGCTGGGGCACTGAAGCTTTCTTT
TRBJ1-5 - TRBV6-2/TRBV6-3 - CASSYEDSYQPQHF TGTGCCAGCAGTTATGAGGATTCCTATCAGCCCCAGCATTTT
TRBJ1-5 TRBD1 TRBV3-1/TRBV3-2 - CASSQGTGGYQPQHF TGTGCCAGCAGCCAGGGGACAGGGGGATATCAGCCCCAGCATTTT
TRBJ2-5 - TRBV7-9 - CASSHKETQYF TGTGCCAGCAGCCACAAAGAGACCCAGTACTTC
TRBJ2-2 - TRBV13 - CASSLGRIYTGELFF TGTGCCAGCAGCTTAGGCCGAATATACACCGGGGAGCTGTTTTTT
TRBJ1-1 - TRBV10-1 few CASSEVGRSTEAFF TGCGCCAGCAGTGAGGTCGGGCGAAGCACTGAAGCTTTCTTT
TRBJ1-2 - TRBV14 - CASSQVWGGNYGYTF TGTGCCAGCAGCCAAGTATGGGGTGGAAACTATGGCTACACCTTC
TRBJ2-7 TRBD2 TRBV9 once CASRGPVANKLAGGPGEQYF TGTGCCAGCCGGGGACCGGTGGCCAACAAACTAGCGGGAGGGCCAGGCGAGCAGTACTTC
TRBJ1-2 - TRBV14 - CASSQETNYGYTF TGTGCCAGCAGCCAGGAGACTAACTATGGCTACACCTTC